Below are 11 T cell receptor beta chains sequenced from a single sample in a study of molecular identifiers for immune sequencing clone quantification. TCRdb re-called the PCR reads through MiXCR, storing one row per CDR3 protein. Here the sample spans more than 450,000 distinct CDR3 sequences, approximately 25% being singletons. The sequencing input was naive CD8+ T cells from blood, with Jurkat cell RNA spiked in. Subset of the sample: FACS-sorted CD8+CD4-CCR7+CD45RA+ naive T cells. These receptors all come from a human donor in good health. Some libraries in this study had Jurkat cell RNA spiked in.

As concerns this clonotype: Just one base apart from a much larger clone, this may be a read error. V and J are TRBV25-1 and TRBJ2-1; TRBD2 matches 9 bases. The CDR3 spans 16 residues. The V gene's germline CDR1 is MGHDK and CDR2 SYGVNS. This CDR3 reads CASNEYFKRGVDEQFF. CDR3 bases: TGTGCCAGCAATGAATATTTCAAGCGGGGGGTCGATGAGCAGTTCTTC.

Many counts were recorded for this clonotype. The chain carries TRBV30 and TRBJ2-4; D is ambiguous. This CDR3 contains 12 residues. CDR1 and CDR2 (germline): GTSNPN, SVGIG (reference sequence). Trimming took 0 bases from V and 5 from J, leaving 5 bases between them. The CDR3: CAWSVGENIQYF. The DNA of the CDR3 is TGTGCCTGGAGTGTAGGAGAAAACATTCAGTACTTC.

This clonotype came up a few times. The V gene is TRBV14, the J gene TRBJ2-3, with 11 bases lining up with TRBD2. The CDR3 consists of 16 residues. Trimming cost V 1 base and J 3 bases; bases outside gene matches: 3. Germline CDR1 and CDR2: SGHDN and FVKESK. The CDR3 sequence is CASSQVGTSGTDTQYF. The CDR3 nucleotides read TGTGCCAGCAGCCAAGTTGGGACTAGCGGTACAGATACGCAGTATTTT.

This clonotype was observed a single time. A much larger clone differs from this one at a single base, so this may be a read error. The chain carries TRBV29-1 and TRBJ2-3; 7 bases are a match to TRBD2. Germline V gene data show CDR1 as SQVTM and CDR2 as ANQGSEA. Unmatched junction bases numbered 12, after V lost 2 bases and J lost 4 bases. This CDR3 region has 16 residues. This CDR3 reads CSVEREEAGCSDTQYF. In DNA, the CDR3 is TGCAGCGTTGAACGGGAAGAAGCGGGGTGTTCAGATACGCAGTATTTT.

This clonotype was detected only a few times. This sequence joins TRBV28 and TRBJ1-3, with 9 bases fitting TRBD1. This CDR3 spans 13 amino acids. Germline V CDR1 and CDR2: MDHEN, SYDVKM. Losses at the gene ends were 6 bases for V and 8 bases for J; bases not matched to a gene: 5. The CDR3 DNA follows: TGTGCCAGCAGCCCGGGACAGGGATACACCATATATTTT. Residues: CASSPGQGYTIYF.

Details on this clonotype: A much more abundant neighbour one base away suggests this may be a read error. This chain uses TRBV10-3 with TRBJ2-7; 8 bases match TRBD2. Per the germline V gene, CDR1 is ENHRY and CDR2 is SYGVKD. The CDR3 has 14 amino acids. CDR3 loop: CAISPGLAAYEQHF. DNA of the CDR3: TGTGCCATCAGTCCCGGACTAGCCGCTTACGAGCAGCACTTC.

About this clonotype itself: Being one base from a much bigger clone, this may be a read error. The rearrangement links TRBV5-1 to TRBJ2-1; D possibly matches TRBD1 or TRBD2 (6 bases each). The CDR3 runs to 15 residues. The germline V gene has CDR1 SGHRS and CDR2 YFSETQ. The CDR3 DNA reads as TGCGCCGGCAGCTTGGTCGGGGGCGTCTACAATGAGCAGTTCTTC. Residues: CAGSLVGGVYNEQFF.

This clonotype was found a few times. This chain links TRBV30 with TRBJ2-7, with a tentative D call TRBD2 (5 bases). There are 12 residues in the CDR3. V lost 3 bases and J lost 5, with 11 bases in between. The germline V gene encodes CDR1 GTSNPN and CDR2 SVGIG (reference sequence). The CDR3 spells CAWSPPGNEQYF. CDR3 bases: TGTGCCTGGAGCCCCCCGGGGAACGAGCAGTACTTC.

J is TRBJ2-3 and V is TRBV4-2; TRBD2 matches 10 bases. The CDR3 is 18 residues long. Germline V gives CDR1 LGHNA, CDR2 YNFKEQ. Germline trimming cut 3 bases from V and 2 bases from J; bases unmatched to any gene: 11. In nucleotides, the CDR3 is TGTGCCAGCAGCCACTCCGGGCTAGCGGGAGATATCACAGATACGCAGTATTTT. It yields the protein CASSHSGLAGDITDTQYF.

This clonotype was found a few times. The chain couples TRBV19 to TRBJ2-3, with TRBD2 matching over 11 bases. V shed 4 bases and J 4 bases; nucleotides not matched to a gene: 10. From germline, CDR1 is LNHDA and CDR2 SQIVND (reference sequence). The CDR3 has 17 residues. This CDR3 reads CASSTISGGAFPDTQYF. CDR3 sequence (DNA): TGTGCCAGTAGTACGATTAGCGGGGGGGCCTTCCCAGATACGCAGTATTTT.

V and J are TRBV19 and TRBJ1-1, with 8 nucleotides matching TRBD1. The CDR3 is made up of 16 amino acids. Germline V gene sequence: CDR1 LNHDA, CDR2 SQIVND (reference sequence). V shed 2 bases and J 4 bases; nucleotides not matched to a gene: 9. This CDR3 reads CASSIRPQGAFTEAFF. The CDR3, as DNA: TGTGCCAGTAGTATACGCCCCCAGGGGGCTTTCACTGAAGCTTTCTTT.